This T cell receptor beta chain derives from a study of cytomegalovirus exposure and HLA in healthy donors. The CDR3 is 14 amino acids. The germline V gene has CDR1 SGHRS and CDR2 YFSETQ. The germline V and J ends were trimmed by 0 bases and 8 bases, with 9 bases remaining between them. The method was immunoSEQ multiplex PCR; TCRdb's version includes in-frame clones alone and lacks a portion of them. The sample has around 240,000 clones; 90% are singletons. The V and J genes are TRBV5-1 and TRBJ1-6, with a possible D match to TRBD1 (5 bases). This clonotype was obtained from a woman aged 18-29 years in good health and CMV-seronegative. The material sequenced was PBMCs. The CDR3 DNA is TGCGCCAGCAGCTTGGCGACAGACTATTCACCCCTCCACTTT. This translates into CASSLATDYSPLHF.